Shown below are 5 T cell receptor beta chains from a single sample sequenced in a study of T cell changes during pregnancy in multiple sclerosis. Clones were read by immunoSEQ multiplex PCR, and TCRdb kept only the in-frame ones, dropping some. The sample includes roughly 80,000 clones, just over 90% of them seen just once. Source: peripheral blood, taken before pregnancy. These receptors all come from a female donor with multiple sclerosis, enrolled in a pregnancy study.

CDR3 bases: TGTGCCACCAGCAACACGGACTGGGCAGATACGCAGTATTTT. This translates into CATSNTDWADTQYF. This sequence joins TRBV15 and TRBJ2-3, with a weak D call TRBD2 (5 bases). Germline V gene data show CDR1 as LNHNV and CDR2 as YYDKDF (reference sequence). Between the trimmed V and J ends, which lost 4 bases and 4 bases, there was a span of 12 bases. CDR3 length: 14 amino acids.

The chain joins TRBV6-1 to TRBJ2-1, with 13 bases that match TRBD2. CDR1 and CDR2 from the germline V gene are MNHNS and SASEGT. The J segment lost 2 bases and the V segment lost 4 bases, leaving 2 bases of the junction unmatched. The CDR3 has 16 amino acids. The CDR3 coding sequence is TGTGCCAGCAGTGCAACTAGCGGGGGGGCCTACAATGAGCAGTTCTTC. This translates into CASSATSGGAYNEQFF.

The chain carries TRBV7-6 and TRBJ2-7; the match to TRBD2 covers 10 bases. Per the germline V gene, CDR1 is SGHVS and CDR2 is FNYEAQ. J lost 6 bases, V lost 2 bases, and 10 bases had no gene match. The CDR3 contains 16 residues. As DNA, the CDR3 is TGTGCCAGCAGCTTAACCATCCAAGCGGGAGGGTCCGAGCAGTACTTC. Its protein product is CASSLTIQAGGSEQYF.

This rearrangement joins TRBV6-6 to TRBJ2-5; 8 nucleotides align to TRBD2. This CDR3 is 16 amino acids long. Germline V gives CDR1 MNHNY, CDR2 SVGAGI (reference sequence). V was clipped by 0 bases and J by 5 bases; unmatched bases: 8. This chain's CDR3 is CASSYSLAVPLETQYF. CDR3 in DNA: TGTGCCAGCAGTTACTCACTAGCGGTCCCCTTGGAGACCCAGTACTTC.

The chain joins TRBV7-9 to TRBJ1-2, with 8 bases lining up with TRBD1. The CDR3 contains 17 residues. Unmatched junction bases numbered 12, after V lost 6 bases and J lost 0 bases. The germline gives CDR1 SEHNR, CDR2 FQNEAQ (reference sequence). CDR3 amino acids: CASSPSGQVPSNYGYTF. CDR3 coding DNA: TGTGCCAGCAGTCCCTCGGGACAGGTTCCTTCTAACTATGGCTACACCTTC.